The clone carrying this TCR beta chain occurred a few times. Antigen specificity is unknown. This record comes from a study of radiation and T cells in renal cell carcinoma. Study-wide context: Nephrectomy followed 15 Gy stereotactic body radiation by 4 weeks. Study-level results: From baseline, blood top tumor clonotypes peaked at 2 weeks post-radiation. No pretreatment tumor biopsies were available for baseline clonotypes.

V lost 2 bases to trimming and J lost 2 bases, with 6 bases between them. The CDR3 extends over 13 amino acids. The germline V gene has CDR1 LNHDA and CDR2 SQIVND (reference sequence). The assay was immunoSEQ multiplex PCR, and TCRdb's table has in-frame clones only and misses some. This sample has around 140,000 clones, with approximately 82% found just once. As to time point: baseline pretreatment blood. The treatment was: 15 Gy SBRT to primary tumor, nephrectomy 4 weeks later. Radiation-treated patients gave blood at baseline, week 2 and week 4. This chain links TRBV19 with TRBJ1-2; no clear D gene. Sequenced here: blood, sampled from a patient whose treatment included radiotherapy and nephrectomy. This TCR derives from a woman in her forties or fifties with renal cell carcinoma. CDR3 in DNA: TGTGCCAGTAGTATACGACACAACTATGGCTACACCTTC. Protein product: CASSIRHNYGYTF.